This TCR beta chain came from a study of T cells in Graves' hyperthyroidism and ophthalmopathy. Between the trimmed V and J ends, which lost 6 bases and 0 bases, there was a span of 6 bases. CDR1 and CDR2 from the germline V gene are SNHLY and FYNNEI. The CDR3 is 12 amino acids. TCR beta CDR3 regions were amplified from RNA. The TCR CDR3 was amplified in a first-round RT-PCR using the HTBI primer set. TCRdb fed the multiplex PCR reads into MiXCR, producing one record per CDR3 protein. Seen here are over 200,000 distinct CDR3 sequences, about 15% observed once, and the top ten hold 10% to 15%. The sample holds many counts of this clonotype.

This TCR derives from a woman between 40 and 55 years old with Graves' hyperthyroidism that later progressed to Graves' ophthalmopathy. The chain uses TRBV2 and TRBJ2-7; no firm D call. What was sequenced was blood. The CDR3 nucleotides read TGTGCCAGCAGACGGACCTCCTACGAGCAGTACTTC. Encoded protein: CASRRTSYEQYF.